The subject of this entry is one TCR beta chain. This clone was seen a handful of times. Its antigen has not been determined. Base qualities are missing; no much larger clone stands one base away. The immunoSEQ Assay, a bias-controlled multiplex PCR, was used to amplify TCRbeta CDR3 regions from genomic DNA. On the study's bioinformatics: Nucleated cell counts per sample were estimated from amplification of reference gene primers within the assay. To quantify the absolute abundance of each unique TCRbeta CDR3 rearrangement, sequence reads were collapsed and filtered. For each sample, productive Simpson clonality was calculated as the square root of Simpson's diversity index across productive rearrangements. The table was pulled from immuneACCESS by TCRdb, which kept in-frame rearrangements only. Such tables lose some clones; where checked, under half of the loss comes from unresolved V genes, and the rest has no known cause. V and J calls and clone size are copied from that table; D and trimming were computed from the DNA. The sample table lists approximately 75,000 clones, 74% of them with a count of one. The ten largest clones capture 2% to 3% of the sample.

For CDR1 and CDR2, the germline V gene lists SGHRS and YFSETQ. Spanning cysteine to phenylalanine, the CDR3 consists of 15 amino acids. Only the CDR3 region is kept as DNA, spanning 45 bases read in frame from base 1. Relative to germline, V is missing 4 bases and J is missing 4 bases, with 10 bases of the junction outside any gene match. These data originate in a study of blood T cell repertoires in COVID-19 (dated by TCRdb to 2020 to 2021). Regarding the research as a whole: The collaborator samples originated in the United States, Italy and Spain and spanned the acute and convalescent phases of COVID-19. Deeply sampled blood TCRbeta repertoires from subjects exposed to, actively infected with, or recovered from COVID-19 were included in the dataset. The material from the prospective study consisted of cDNA or gDNA derived from T cells, B-cell-depleted T cells, or PBMCs. The repertoires were made available in a free public database intended to serve as a resource for research on the immune response to SARS-CoV-2. The samples were drawn from two sources: the first 160 participants of the ongoing ImmuneRACE study, and 1,200 or so subjects contributed by 6 global collaborators. Where available, HLA class I and class II types were obtained from metadata supplied by the sample provider rather than from assay-based typing. Nearly every sample came with metadata listing a de-identified subject ID, COVID-19 status, age in years and sex. Overall study outcomes, separate from this receptor: Clinical and demographic metadata were provided uncurated, with the amount varying by source and participant.

The collaborating institutions used their own protocols to collect whole blood in K2EDTA tubes. For TCRbeta analysis, collaborators shipped samples in one of three forms: frozen whole blood, isolated PBMCs, or DNA extracted from either of those sample types. The TCR sequence derives from a human donor with acute or convalescent COVID-19. The donor label of this sample is uncertain. This chain joins TRBV5-1 to TRBJ1-2, and 7 junctional nucleotides match TRBD1. Material for sequencing was peripheral blood. The DNA reads as follows: TGCGCCAGCAGCCCCGACAGGGTTCCGACCTATGGCTACACCTTC. Translation gives CASSPDRVPTYGYTF.